The rows below give T cell receptor beta chains drawn from one sample of a study of identical twins. TCRdb reanalysed the 5' RACE reads using MiXCR and keeps one entry per CDR3 protein. The sample lists some 900,000 distinct CDR3 sequences, 9% to 15% seen once, with 1.5% to 2% in the top ten. Another study also made use of these data, one on yellow fever vaccine responses in identical twins.

The specimen sequenced was PBMCs. These receptors all come from a woman under 30 in good health. Both conserved end residues are part of each CDR3. The D gene is left open where the match is weak. A clone size is listed for some rows: how often the clone was seen (once, few, many), or a class if it is expanded.

d_call: TRBD1
j_call: TRBJ2-1
clone_size: .
v_call: TRBV6-1
cdr3_nt: TGTGCCAGCAGTAGACGACGGACAGGGAGCTACAATGAGCAGTTCTTC
cdr3_aa: CASSRRRTGSYNEQFF

d_call: .
j_call: TRBJ2-1
clone_size: .
v_call: TRBV3-1
cdr3_nt: TGTGCCAGCAGCCCAGAGCGGGCCTCCTACAATGAGCAGTTCTTC
cdr3_aa: CASSPERASYNEQFF

d_call: TRBD2
j_call: TRBJ2-2
clone_size: few
v_call: TRBV7-9
cdr3_nt: TGTGCCAGCAGGATAAGGGAGGCGGGAGATATCGCCGGGGAGCTGTTTTTT
cdr3_aa: CASRIREAGDIAGELFF

d_call: .
j_call: TRBJ2-7
clone_size: many
v_call: TRBV5-6
cdr3_nt: TGTGCCAGCAGCTTGTGGGGCCTCAGCTCCTACGAGCAGTACTTC
cdr3_aa: CASSLWGLSSYEQYF

d_call: TRBD1
j_call: TRBJ1-1
clone_size: .
v_call: TRBV12-5
cdr3_nt: TGTGCTAGTGGGCCAGGGGGCATAAACACTGAAGCTTTCTTT
cdr3_aa: CASGPGGINTEAFF

d_call: .
j_call: TRBJ2-7
clone_size: many
v_call: TRBV7-9
cdr3_nt: TGTGCCAGCAGCGTAAAGGACGCCTACGAGCAGTACTTC
cdr3_aa: CASSVKDAYEQYF

d_call: .
j_call: TRBJ2-1
clone_size: many
v_call: TRBV4-1
cdr3_nt: TGCGCCAGCAGCCTTCGGGACCGAGACTATGAGCAGTTCTTC
cdr3_aa: CASSLRDRDYEQFF

d_call: .
j_call: TRBJ2-2
clone_size: .
v_call: TRBV11-2
cdr3_nt: TGTGCCAGCAGCCCCGTGGGGGTTACCGGGGAGCTGTTTTTT
cdr3_aa: CASSPVGVTGELFF

d_call: .
j_call: TRBJ2-1
clone_size: many
v_call: TRBV7-8
cdr3_nt: TGTGCCAGCAGCGAAAGCGGTCCCTACAATGAGCAGTTCTTC
cdr3_aa: CASSESGPYNEQFF

d_call: TRBD1
j_call: TRBJ1-4
clone_size: .
v_call: TRBV27
cdr3_nt: TGTGCCAGCAGTTTATCCGGGACAGGGGGCGAAAAACTGTTTTTT
cdr3_aa: CASSLSGTGGEKLFF

d_call: .
j_call: TRBJ2-3
clone_size: .
v_call: TRBV15
cdr3_nt: TGTGCCACCAGCGGCAGGACGCCTCCTAGCACAGATACGCAGTATTTT
cdr3_aa: CATSGRTPPSTDTQYF

d_call: TRBD2
j_call: TRBJ2-2
clone_size: .
v_call: TRBV4-1
cdr3_nt: TGCGCCAGCAGCCAATCTCGGGGGGGCCCGTGGACCGGGGAGCTGTTTTTT
cdr3_aa: CASSQSRGGPWTGELFF

d_call: .
j_call: TRBJ2-2
clone_size: .
v_call: TRBV29-1
cdr3_nt: TGCGGCCTTGCGTGGGCGAACACCGGGGAGCTGTTTTTT
cdr3_aa: CGLAWANTGELFF

d_call: TRBD2
j_call: TRBJ2-7
clone_size: .
v_call: TRBV20-1
cdr3_nt: TGCAGTGCTAGAATTCCGGGAGGAGTCTACGAGCAGTACTTC
cdr3_aa: CSARIPGGVYEQYF

d_call: TRBD2
j_call: TRBJ2-1
clone_size: few
v_call: TRBV20-1
cdr3_nt: TGCAGTGCTAGAGATTTTAGCGGGGGTTACAATGAGCAGTTCTTC
cdr3_aa: CSARDFSGGYNEQFF

d_call: TRBD1
j_call: TRBJ1-1
clone_size: .
v_call: TRBV19
cdr3_nt: TGTGCCACCACAGGGGCGAACACTGAAGCTTTCTTT
cdr3_aa: CATTGANTEAFF

d_call: .
j_call: TRBJ2-7
clone_size: once
v_call: TRBV12-3/TRBV12-4
cdr3_nt: TGTGCCAGCAGCTCCCAGCGGCAGCGGGAGCAGTACTTC
cdr3_aa: CASSSQRQREQYF

d_call: TRBD1
j_call: TRBJ2-1
clone_size: .
v_call: TRBV11-1
cdr3_nt: TGTGCCAGCAGCTTATTCGGGACAGGGGGCCCTCTGGCCAATGAGCAGTTCTTC
cdr3_aa: CASSLFGTGGPLANEQFF

d_call: .
j_call: TRBJ2-1
clone_size: many
v_call: TRBV11-2
cdr3_nt: TGTGCCAGCAGCTTGGTTACTAGAGTCAATGAGCAGTTCTTC
cdr3_aa: CASSLVTRVNEQFF

d_call: .
j_call: TRBJ1-1
clone_size: many
v_call: TRBV13
cdr3_nt: TGTGCCAGCAGCTTAGGCTATTACACTGAAGCTTTCTTT
cdr3_aa: CASSLGYYTEAFF

d_call: .
j_call: TRBJ2-1
clone_size: .
v_call: TRBV5-1
cdr3_nt: TGCGCCAGCAGCGCCGAGACTAGCTCCTACAATGAGCAGTTCTTC
cdr3_aa: CASSAETSSYNEQFF

d_call: .
j_call: TRBJ2-1
clone_size: .
v_call: TRBV20-1
cdr3_nt: TGCAGTGCTATCAAGCCTAGTGCAAACGAGCAGTTCTTC
cdr3_aa: CSAIKPSANEQFF

d_call: TRBD2
j_call: TRBJ2-1
clone_size: .
v_call: TRBV12-3/TRBV12-4
cdr3_nt: TGTGCCAGCAGTTTTCGGGGGGGGAGCGGGAGCTCCTACAATGAGCAGTTCTTC
cdr3_aa: CASSFRGGSGSSYNEQFF

d_call: .
j_call: TRBJ2-1
clone_size: .
v_call: TRBV2
cdr3_nt: TGTGCCAGCAAGCCAGGGACGGGGACTGAGCAGTTCTTC
cdr3_aa: CASKPGTGTEQFF

d_call: TRBD1
j_call: TRBJ2-7
clone_size: .
v_call: TRBV2
cdr3_nt: TGTGCCAGCAGTGAATTACGGGGCAGGGGGCAGGGCGAGCAGTACTTC
cdr3_aa: CASSELRGRGQGEQYF

d_call: .
j_call: TRBJ2-1
clone_size: few
v_call: TRBV5-1
cdr3_nt: TGCGCCAGCAATTGGCGGGAACTGTCGACGAGCTCCTACAATGAGCAGTTCTTC
cdr3_aa: CASNWRELSTSSYNEQFF

d_call: .
j_call: TRBJ2-1
clone_size: few
v_call: TRBV4-1
cdr3_nt: TGCGCCAGCAGCCCCGGAAAGTACGGGCTCTCAGTCAATGAGCAGTTCTTC
cdr3_aa: CASSPGKYGLSVNEQFF

d_call: TRBD1
j_call: TRBJ2-1
clone_size: few
v_call: TRBV14
cdr3_nt: TGTGCCAGCAGCCAGATGGACAGGGGGCTTGGGTACAATGAGCAGTTCTTC
cdr3_aa: CASSQMDRGLGYNEQFF

d_call: .
j_call: TRBJ2-2
clone_size: .
v_call: TRBV6-5
cdr3_nt: TGTGCCAGCAGTTACAGGAGGGACACCGGGGAGCTGTTTTTT
cdr3_aa: CASSYRRDTGELFF

d_call: .
j_call: TRBJ1-4
clone_size: .
v_call: TRBV7-8
cdr3_nt: TGTGCCAGCAGCTTAGAGTTGCCCGGGGCAACTAATGAAAAACTGTTTTTT
cdr3_aa: CASSLELPGATNEKLFF

d_call: .
j_call: TRBJ2-3
clone_size: few
v_call: TRBV7-6
cdr3_nt: TGTGCCAGCAGCCCCGGGTTTATCAGGTGGGGCCCAGATACGCAGTATTTT
cdr3_aa: CASSPGFIRWGPDTQYF

d_call: TRBD2
j_call: TRBJ2-1
clone_size: .
v_call: TRBV28
cdr3_nt: TGTGCCAGCAGTCCACTAGCGGGGGGGCCGGTCGAGTTCTTC
cdr3_aa: CASSPLAGGPVEFF

d_call: .
j_call: TRBJ1-1
clone_size: few
v_call: TRBV7-9
cdr3_nt: TGTGCCAGCAGCAGGGGGGACAAGAAGAACACTGAAGCTTTCTTT
cdr3_aa: CASSRGDKKNTEAFF

d_call: TRBD2
j_call: TRBJ2-1
clone_size: .
v_call: TRBV6-5
cdr3_nt: TGTGCCAGCAGTTACCTCGATCGGGCTAGCGGGCGTAAGCAGTTCTTC
cdr3_aa: CASSYLDRASGRKQFF

d_call: TRBD1
j_call: TRBJ1-2
clone_size: .
v_call: TRBV4-1
cdr3_nt: TGCGCCAGCAGCCAACGAATACCGGGACAGGGAGTTTCTGGTAACTATGGCTACACCTTC
cdr3_aa: CASSQRIPGQGVSGNYGYTF

d_call: .
j_call: TRBJ2-1
clone_size: .
v_call: TRBV12-3/TRBV12-4
cdr3_nt: TGTGCCAGCAGCCCAGCGGAGCTCTCCTACAATGAGCAGTTCTTC
cdr3_aa: CASSPAELSYNEQFF

d_call: TRBD1
j_call: TRBJ1-5
clone_size: few
v_call: TRBV28
cdr3_nt: TGTGCCAGCAGAGGGACAGGGGTTCAGCCCCAGCATTTT
cdr3_aa: CASRGTGVQPQHF

d_call: .
j_call: TRBJ2-5
clone_size: .
v_call: TRBV5-1
cdr3_nt: TGCGCCAGCAGCATTGGAGGAAGAGGGATCGGGGAGACCCAGTACTTC
cdr3_aa: CASSIGGRGIGETQYF

d_call: .
j_call: TRBJ1-4
clone_size: .
v_call: TRBV12-3/TRBV12-4
cdr3_nt: TGTGCCAGCAGCCTCGGGAGGCCTGAAAAACTGTTTTTT
cdr3_aa: CASSLGRPEKLFF

d_call: TRBD2
j_call: TRBJ2-7
clone_size: .
v_call: TRBV20-1
cdr3_nt: TGCAGTGCTAGAGGCTCGACTAGCGGGAGACAGTACGAGCAGTACTTC
cdr3_aa: CSARGSTSGRQYEQYF

d_call: .
j_call: TRBJ2-1
clone_size: many
v_call: TRBV29-1
cdr3_nt: TGCAGCGTTCGAGGGGACAAATTTAATGAGCAGTTCTTC
cdr3_aa: CSVRGDKFNEQFF

d_call: .
j_call: TRBJ2-3
clone_size: once
v_call: TRBV20-1
cdr3_nt: TGCAGTGCTAAGAGGGCCCGATCCACAGATACGCAGTATTTT
cdr3_aa: CSAKRARSTDTQYF

d_call: TRBD1
j_call: TRBJ2-3
clone_size: .
v_call: TRBV4-2
cdr3_nt: TGTGCCAGCAGCCAAACCGGACAGGATAGCACAGATACGCAGTATTTT
cdr3_aa: CASSQTGQDSTDTQYF

d_call: .
j_call: TRBJ2-5
clone_size: few
v_call: TRBV4-1
cdr3_nt: TGCGCCAGCAGCCAATCTGACAGCCAAGAGACCCAGTACTTC
cdr3_aa: CASSQSDSQETQYF

d_call: TRBD2
j_call: TRBJ2-2
clone_size: few
v_call: TRBV10-3
cdr3_nt: TGTGTCATAACGTCGCAAATCCAGCGGGAGGGCACCGGGGAGCTGTTTTTT
cdr3_aa: CVITSQIQREGTGELFF

d_call: TRBD2
j_call: TRBJ2-5
clone_size: .
v_call: TRBV12-3/TRBV12-4
cdr3_nt: TGTGCCAGCAGTTCTTCCGTTGTTCTAGCGGGGAAAGAGACCCAGTACTTC
cdr3_aa: CASSSSVVLAGKETQYF

d_call: .
j_call: TRBJ2-3
clone_size: few
v_call: TRBV10-3
cdr3_nt: TGTGCCATCAGTGAGGGACCGAGCACAGATACGCAGTATTTT
cdr3_aa: CAISEGPSTDTQYF

d_call: TRBD1
j_call: TRBJ1-1
clone_size: .
v_call: TRBV6-2/TRBV6-3
cdr3_nt: TGTGCCAGCACCCCTACCGGACAGGGTGGTGAAGCTTTCTTT
cdr3_aa: CASTPTGQGGEAFF

d_call: .
j_call: TRBJ1-1
clone_size: many
v_call: TRBV29-1
cdr3_nt: TGCAGCGCTCGGGCGGCTGAAGCTTTCTTT
cdr3_aa: CSARAAEAFF